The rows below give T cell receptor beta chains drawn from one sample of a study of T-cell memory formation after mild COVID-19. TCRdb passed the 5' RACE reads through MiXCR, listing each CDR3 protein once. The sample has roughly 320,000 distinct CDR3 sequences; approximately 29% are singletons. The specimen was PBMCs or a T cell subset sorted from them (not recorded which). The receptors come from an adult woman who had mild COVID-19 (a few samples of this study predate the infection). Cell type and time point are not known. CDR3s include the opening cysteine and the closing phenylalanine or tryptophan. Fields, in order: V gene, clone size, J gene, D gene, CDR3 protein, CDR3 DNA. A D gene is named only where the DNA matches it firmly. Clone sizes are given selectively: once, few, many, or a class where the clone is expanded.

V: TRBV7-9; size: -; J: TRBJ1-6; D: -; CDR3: CASSLGQRNSPLHF; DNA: TGTGCCAGCAGCTTAGGACAGAGAAATTCACCCCTCCACTTT
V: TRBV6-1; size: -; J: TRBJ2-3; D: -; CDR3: CASSEPAGRSLDTQYF; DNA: TGTGCCAGCAGTGAACCGGCGGGAAGGAGTTTAGATACGCAGTATTTT
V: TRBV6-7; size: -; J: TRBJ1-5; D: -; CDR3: CASSYSKWGRGSGNQPQHF; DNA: TGTGCCAGCAGTTACTCGAAATGGGGGCGCGGGTCCGGAAATCAGCCCCAGCATTTT
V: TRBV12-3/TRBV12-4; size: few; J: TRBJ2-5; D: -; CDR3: CASSPRAETQYF; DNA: TGTGCCAGCAGCCCCCGGGCGGAGACCCAGTACTTC
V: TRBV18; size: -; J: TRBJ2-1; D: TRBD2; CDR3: CASSPGLAQNNEQFF; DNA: TGTGCCAGCTCACCGGGACTAGCGCAGAACAATGAGCAGTTCTTC
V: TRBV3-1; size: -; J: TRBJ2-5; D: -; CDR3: CASSQGAVGETQYF; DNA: TGTGCCAGCAGCCAAGGAGCCGTCGGAGAGACCCAGTACTTC
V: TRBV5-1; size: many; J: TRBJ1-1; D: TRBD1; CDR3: CASSPRTGNTEAFF; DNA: TGCGCCAGCAGCCCTCGGACAGGGAACACTGAAGCTTTCTTT
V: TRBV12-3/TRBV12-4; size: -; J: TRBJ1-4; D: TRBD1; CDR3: CASSPTGANEKLFF; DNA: TGTGCCAGCAGCCCGACAGGGGCTAATGAAAAACTGTTTTTT
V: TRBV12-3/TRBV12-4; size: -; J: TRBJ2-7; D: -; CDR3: CASSLTGGAGEQYF; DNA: TGTGCCAGCAGTTTAACAGGAGGGGCGGGCGAGCAGTACTTC
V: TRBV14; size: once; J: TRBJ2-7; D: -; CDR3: CASSQTTGSEQYF; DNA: TGTGCCAGCAGCCAAACCACGGGCAGCGAGCAGTACTTC
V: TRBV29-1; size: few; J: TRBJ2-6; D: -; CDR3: CSVDRSGANVLTF; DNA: TGCAGCGTTGATAGATCTGGGGCCAACGTCCTGACTTTC
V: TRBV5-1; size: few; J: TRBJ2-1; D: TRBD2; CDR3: CASARDPYLAGSENEQFF; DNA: TGCGCCAGCGCCCGGGACCCCTATCTAGCGGGTTCGGAGAATGAGCAGTTCTTC
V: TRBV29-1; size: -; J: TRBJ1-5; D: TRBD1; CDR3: CSVEPAGTDNQPQHF; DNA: TGCAGCGTTGAACCGGCCGGGACAGATAATCAGCCCCAGCATTTT
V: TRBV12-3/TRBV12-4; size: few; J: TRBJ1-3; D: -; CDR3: CASSSSSNSGNTIYF; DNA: TGTGCCAGCAGTTCCTCAAGCAACTCTGGAAACACCATATATTTT
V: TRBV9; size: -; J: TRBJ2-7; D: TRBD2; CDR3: CVSSPPGLSYEQYF; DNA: TGTGTCAGCAGCCCTCCGGGACTAAGCTACGAGCAGTACTTC
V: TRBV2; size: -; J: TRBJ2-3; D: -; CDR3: CASSGFTGSTDTQYF; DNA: TGTGCCAGCAGTGGATTTACAGGGTCCACAGATACGCAGTATTTT
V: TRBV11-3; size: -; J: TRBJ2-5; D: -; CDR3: CASSRDGGTQYF; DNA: TGTGCCAGCAGCCGAGATGGGGGGACCCAGTACTTC
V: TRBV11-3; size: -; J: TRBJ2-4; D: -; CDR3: CASSLGPLDLQYF; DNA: TGTGCCAGCAGCCTTGGGCCACTAGACCTTCAGTACTTC
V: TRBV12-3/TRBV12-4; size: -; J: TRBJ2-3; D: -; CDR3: CASSLFGDVTDTQYF; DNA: TGTGCCAGCAGTTTATTCGGGGACGTTACAGATACGCAGTATTTT
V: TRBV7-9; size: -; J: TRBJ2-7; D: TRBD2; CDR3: CASSFTLAGGYEQYF; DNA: TGTGCCAGCAGCTTTACTCTAGCGGGAGGCTACGAGCAGTACTTC
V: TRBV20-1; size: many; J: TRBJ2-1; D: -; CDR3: CSAPVGGLRIEQFF; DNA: TGCAGTGCCCCTGTGGGGGGCCTGAGAATTGAGCAGTTCTTC
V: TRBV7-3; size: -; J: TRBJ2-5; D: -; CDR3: CASSQGAPGETQYF; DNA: TGTGCCAGCAGCCAAGGGGCTCCGGGGGAGACCCAGTACTTC
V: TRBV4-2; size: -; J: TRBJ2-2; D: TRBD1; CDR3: CASSPGQGYAGELFF; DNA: TGTGCCAGCAGCCCGGGACAGGGATATGCGGGGGAGCTGTTTTTT
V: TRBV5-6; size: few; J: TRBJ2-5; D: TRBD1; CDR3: CASSWTGPVETQYF; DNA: TGTGCCAGCAGCTGGACAGGGCCGGTGGAGACCCAGTACTTC
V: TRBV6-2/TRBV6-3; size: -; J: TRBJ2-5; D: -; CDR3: CASSPLAIVKTQYF; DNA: TGTGCCAGCAGCCCTCTAGCTATCGTGAAGACCCAGTACTTC
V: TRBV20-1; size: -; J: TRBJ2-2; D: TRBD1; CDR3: CSARTGGNTGELFF; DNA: TGCAGTGCTAGGACAGGGGGAAACACCGGGGAGCTGTTTTTT
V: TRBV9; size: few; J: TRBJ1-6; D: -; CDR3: CASSGGQSPLHF; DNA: TGTGCCAGCAGCGGAGGCCAGTCACCCCTCCACTTT
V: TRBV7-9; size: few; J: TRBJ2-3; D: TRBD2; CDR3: CASRGLAGRGGTDTQYF; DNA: TGTGCCAGCAGGGGACTAGCGGGACGGGGCGGCACAGATACGCAGTATTTT
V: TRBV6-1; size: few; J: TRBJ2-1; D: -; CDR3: CASTIKLQARGNEQFF; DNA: TGTGCCAGCACCATAAAACTACAGGCTAGGGGCAATGAGCAGTTCTTC
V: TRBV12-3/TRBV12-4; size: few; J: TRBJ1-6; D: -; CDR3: CASSLSFGRAQPLHF; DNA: TGTGCCAGCAGTTTATCCTTCGGACGGGCTCAGCCCCTCCACTTT
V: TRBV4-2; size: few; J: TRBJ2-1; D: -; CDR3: CASSQDMSKSYNEQFF; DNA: TGTGCCAGCAGCCAAGATATGAGTAAATCCTACAATGAGCAGTTCTTC
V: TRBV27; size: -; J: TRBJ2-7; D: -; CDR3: CASSLVQGIMGEQYF; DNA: TGTGCCAGCAGTTTGGTGCAGGGGATAATGGGTGAGCAGTACTTC
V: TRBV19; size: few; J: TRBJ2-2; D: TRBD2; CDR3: CASSPHPGGGSIAGELFF; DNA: TGTGCCAGTAGTCCCCATCCGGGAGGAGGGTCAATTGCCGGGGAGCTGTTTTTT
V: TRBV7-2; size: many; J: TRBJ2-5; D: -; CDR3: CASSLGGRGETQYF; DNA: TGTGCCAGCAGCTTAGGGGGCAGAGGGGAGACCCAGTACTTC
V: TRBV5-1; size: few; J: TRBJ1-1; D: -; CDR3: CASSLAAGNTQAFF; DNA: TGCGCCAGCAGCTTGGCGGCAGGGAACACTCAAGCTTTCTTT
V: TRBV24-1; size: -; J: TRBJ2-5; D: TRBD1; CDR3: CATSDHPLLTGGAETQYF; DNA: TGTGCCACCAGTGATCACCCCCTACTTACAGGGGGCGCGGAGACCCAGTACTTC
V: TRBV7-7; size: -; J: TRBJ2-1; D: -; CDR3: CASSAGTKSSYNEQFF; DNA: TGTGCTAGCAGCGCCGGGACGAAAAGCTCCTACAATGAGCAGTTCTTC
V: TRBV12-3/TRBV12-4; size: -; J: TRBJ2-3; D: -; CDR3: CASSFTGTASTDTQYF; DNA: TGTGCCAGCAGCTTTACCGGGACTGCTAGCACAGATACGCAGTATTTT
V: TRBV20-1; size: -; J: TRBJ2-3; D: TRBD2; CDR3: CSARDRLAGDTQYF; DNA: TGCAGTGCTAGAGATCGCCTAGCGGGGGATACGCAGTATTTT
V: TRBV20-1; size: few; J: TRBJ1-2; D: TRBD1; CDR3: CSARDPRQGGGYTF; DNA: TGCAGTGCTAGAGATCCGCGACAGGGGGGTGGCTACACCTTC
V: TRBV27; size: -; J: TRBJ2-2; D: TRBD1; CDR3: CASSRTGGRTGELFF; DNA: TGTGCCAGCAGCCGGACAGGGGGTCGCACCGGGGAGCTGTTTTTT
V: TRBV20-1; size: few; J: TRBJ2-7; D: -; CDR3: CSARGDTRSYEQYF; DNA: TGCAGTGCTAGAGGGGACACAAGGTCCTACGAGCAGTACTTC
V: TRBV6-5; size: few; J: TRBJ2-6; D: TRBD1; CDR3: CASRTGGSGANVLTF; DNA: TGTGCCAGCCGGACAGGGGGCTCTGGGGCCAACGTCCTGACTTTC
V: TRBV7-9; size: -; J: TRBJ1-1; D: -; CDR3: CASSTSGRVNTEAFF; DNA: TGTGCCAGCAGCACCTCGGGGAGGGTGAACACTGAAGCTTTCTTT
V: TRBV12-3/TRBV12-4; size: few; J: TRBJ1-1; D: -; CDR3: CASKYGEGTEAFF; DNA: TGTGCCAGCAAATACGGGGAAGGAACTGAAGCTTTCTTT
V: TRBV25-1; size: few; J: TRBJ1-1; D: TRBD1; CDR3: CASSESFTGGTEAFF; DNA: TGTGCCAGCAGTGAATCCTTCACAGGGGGCACTGAAGCTTTCTTT
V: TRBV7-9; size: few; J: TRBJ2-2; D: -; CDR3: CASSLSGDGELFF; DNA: TGTGCCAGCAGCTTAAGTGGAGACGGGGAGCTGTTTTTT
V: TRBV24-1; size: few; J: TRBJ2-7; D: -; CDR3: CATSDSSGLTYEQYF; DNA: TGTGCCACCAGTGACTCAAGCGGGCTTACCTACGAGCAGTACTTC
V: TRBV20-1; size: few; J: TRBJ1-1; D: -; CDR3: CSASPGAGETEAFF; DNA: TGCAGTGCTAGCCCAGGGGCAGGGGAGACTGAAGCTTTCTTT
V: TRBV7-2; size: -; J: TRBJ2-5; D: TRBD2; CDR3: CASSLGPSGSETQYF; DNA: TGTGCCAGCAGCTTAGGGCCTAGCGGGAGTGAGACCCAGTACTTC
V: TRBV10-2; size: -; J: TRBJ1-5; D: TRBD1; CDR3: CASSRSGTVSNQPQHF; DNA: TGCGCCAGCAGCAGATCGGGGACAGTTAGCAATCAGCCCCAGCATTTT
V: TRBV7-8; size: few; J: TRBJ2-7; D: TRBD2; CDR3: CASSLAINSGRGEQYF; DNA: TGTGCCAGCAGCTTAGCGATTAATAGCGGGAGAGGCGAGCAGTACTTC
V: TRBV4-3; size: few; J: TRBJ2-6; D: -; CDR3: CASSRLQGAVDGANVLTF; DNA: TGCGCCAGCAGCCGCCTGCAGGGAGCGGTAGATGGGGCCAACGTCCTGACTTTC
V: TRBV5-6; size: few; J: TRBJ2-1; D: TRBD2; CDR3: CASSLGREAYNEQFF; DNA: TGTGCCAGCAGCTTAGGACGGGAGGCCTACAATGAGCAGTTCTTC
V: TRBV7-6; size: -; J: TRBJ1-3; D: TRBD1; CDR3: CASSSDGQGRNTIYF; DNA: TGTGCCAGCAGCTCCGACGGACAGGGGAGGAACACCATATATTTT
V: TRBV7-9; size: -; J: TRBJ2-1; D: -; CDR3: CASSLLGLDEQFF; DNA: TGTGCCAGCAGCTTATTAGGGTTGGATGAGCAGTTCTTC
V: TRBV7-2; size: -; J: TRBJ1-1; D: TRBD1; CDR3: CASSLDATGGMNTEAFF; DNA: TGTGCCAGCAGCTTAGACGCGACAGGGGGGATGAACACTGAAGCTTTCTTT
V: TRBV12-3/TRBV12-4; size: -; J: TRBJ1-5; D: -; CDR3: CASMWGNQPQHF; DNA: TGTGCCAGCATGTGGGGCAATCAGCCCCAGCATTTT
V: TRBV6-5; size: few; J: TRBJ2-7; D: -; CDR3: CASSALAGGSEQYF; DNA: TGTGCCAGCAGTGCCTTGGCGGGCGGAAGCGAGCAGTACTTC